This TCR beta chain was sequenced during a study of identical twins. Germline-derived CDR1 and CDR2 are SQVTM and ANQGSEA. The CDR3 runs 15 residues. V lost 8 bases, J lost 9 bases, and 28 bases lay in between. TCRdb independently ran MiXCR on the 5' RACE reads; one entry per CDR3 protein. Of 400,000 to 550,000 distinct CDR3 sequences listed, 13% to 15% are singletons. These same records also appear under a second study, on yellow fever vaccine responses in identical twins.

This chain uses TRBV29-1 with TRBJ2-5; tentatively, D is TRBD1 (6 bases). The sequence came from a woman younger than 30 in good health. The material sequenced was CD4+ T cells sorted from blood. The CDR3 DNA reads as TGCAGCTTTAACGGGGACACCACGTTAGGTGGGGCCCAGTACTTC. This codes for CSFNGDTTLGGAQYF.